This TCR beta chain is from a study of OX40 agonist ivuxolimab in advanced cancers. Regarding the research as a whole: Ivuxolimab was a fully human IgG2 agonistic monoclonal antibody targeting the costimulatory receptor OX40 (CD134). Patients were allowed to have had prior anti-PD-1, anti-PD-L1 or anti-CTLA-4 therapy, and roughly two fifths of the dose-escalation patients had been treated with checkpoint inhibitors. Among the approximately 54 dose-escalation patients, some 20 had hepatocellular carcinoma, 15 or so melanoma, 9 renal cell carcinoma and 9 head and neck cancer. The paper describes the monotherapy dose-escalation part (N of about 52 patients) of the phase I trial of ivuxolimab. Intravenous ivuxolimab was administered to patients every 2 weeks at six dose levels: 0.01, 0.1, 0.3, 1.5, 3 and 10 mg/kg. Peripheral TCRbeta sequencing was intended to test whether TCR sequence diversity was altered and clonal T-cell expansion was caused by ivuxolimab. Partial responses occurred in three dose-escalation patients: two with cutaneous melanoma and one with hepatocellular carcinoma. A male proportion of about 79% and a mean age of approximately 61 years, ranging from roughly 23 to 80, were recorded for the dose-escalation cohort.

To sequence the TCRbeta CDR3 region, genomic DNA was isolated from the sorted cells. TCRbeta CDR3 regions were sequenced using the immunoSEQ Assay. In TCRdb, the immuneACCESS table is reduced to in-frame sequences with V and J assigned. These tables do not hold every clone; where another copy was compared, an unresolved V gene accounts for under half, and the others remain unexplained. The sample table records about 34,000 clones; less than 85% of these occur just once. The ten largest clones take up approximately 11% of the sample. The trial excluded patients who had a history of autoimmune disease or who were on systemic immunosuppression. Peripheral blood for TCR sequencing was collected from all dose cohorts at baseline, on cycle 4 day 1, and on cycle 7 day 1. The samples were taken from a phase I, first-in-human, multicenter, open-label dose-escalation trial of ivuxolimab. Adults with locally advanced or metastatic head and neck squamous cell, hepatocellular, melanoma or renal cell carcinoma were enrolled in the trial. Before TCR sequencing, CD4+ T cells and CD8+ T cells were sorted from peripheral blood as separate populations.

The research as a whole found: At doses of 0.1 to 3.0 mg/kg, clonal expansion of both CD4+ and CD8+ T cells in blood was seen between baseline and week 6. The antigen specificity of the clonally expanded peripheral T cells was not determined. After ivuxolimab, CD8+ T cells had more expanded clones than CD4+ T cells on average. In partial responders in the 0.1-3.0 mg/kg groups, normalized peripheral clonal expansion was found to be among the lowest, especially among CD8+ T cells. Low levels of normalized T-cell clonal expansion were also seen in some nonresponding patients.

The CDR3 spans 14 residues, from the cysteine through the phenylalanine. Just CDR3 DNA is preserved here, 42 bases in frame from base 1. From a lookup of the germline V gene, CDR1 and CDR2 are MNHEY and SVGAGI. V sheds 2 bases and J sheds 3 bases, leaving 11 bases between their ends. A note on this clone: This receptor's antigen is unknown. The record has no base qualities; no much larger clone is one base away.

The V gene is TRBV6-5 and the J gene is TRBJ2-7; the D gene cannot be resolved beyond TRBD1 or TRBD2, each matching 5 bases. The material sequenced was CD4+ or CD8+ T cells sorted from blood, taken in a trial of the OX40 agonist ivuxolimab. The origin of this receptor is an adult with an advanced solid tumor such as melanoma, head and neck, liver or kidney cancer. The encoded CDR3 is CASSYGGWGYEQYF. The base sequence is TGTGCCAGCAGTTACGGGGGTTGGGGCTACGAGCAGTACTTC.